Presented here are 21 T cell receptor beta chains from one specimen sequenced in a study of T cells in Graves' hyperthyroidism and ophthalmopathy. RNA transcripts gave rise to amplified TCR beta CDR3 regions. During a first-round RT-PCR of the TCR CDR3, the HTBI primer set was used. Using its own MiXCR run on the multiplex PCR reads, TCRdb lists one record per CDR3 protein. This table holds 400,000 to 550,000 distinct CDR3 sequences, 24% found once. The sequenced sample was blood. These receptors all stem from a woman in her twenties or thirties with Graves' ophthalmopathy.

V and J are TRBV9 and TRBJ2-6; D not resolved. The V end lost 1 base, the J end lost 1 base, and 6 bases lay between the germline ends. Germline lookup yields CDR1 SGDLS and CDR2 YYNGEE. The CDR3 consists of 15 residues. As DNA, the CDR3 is TGTGCCAGCAGCGTACTAACATCTGGGGCCAACGTCCTGACTTTC. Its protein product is CASSVLTSGANVLTF. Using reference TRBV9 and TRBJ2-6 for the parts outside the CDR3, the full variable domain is DSGVTQTPKHLITATGQRVTLRCSPRSGDLSVYWYQQSLDQGLQFLIQYYNGEERAKGNILERFSAQQFPDLHSELNLSSLELGDSALYFCASSVLTSGANVLTFGAGSRLTVL.

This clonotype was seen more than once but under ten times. The CDR3 loop reads CASVAGGLESGELFF. CDR3 bases: TGTGCCAGTGTAGCGGGGGGGCTAGAATCCGGGGAGCTGTTTTTT. V is TRBV28 and J is TRBJ2-2; 11 bases line up with TRBD2. The CDR3 loop spans 15 amino acids. From germline, CDR1 is MDHEN and CDR2 SYDVKM. V shed 9 bases and J 6 bases; nucleotides not matched to a gene: 9.

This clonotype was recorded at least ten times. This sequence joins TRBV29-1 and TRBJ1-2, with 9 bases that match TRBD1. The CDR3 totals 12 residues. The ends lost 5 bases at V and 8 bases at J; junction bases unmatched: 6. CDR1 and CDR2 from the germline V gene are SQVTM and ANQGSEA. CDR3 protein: CSVWDRAYGYTF. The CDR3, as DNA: TGCAGCGTTTGGGACAGGGCCTACGGCTACACCTTC.

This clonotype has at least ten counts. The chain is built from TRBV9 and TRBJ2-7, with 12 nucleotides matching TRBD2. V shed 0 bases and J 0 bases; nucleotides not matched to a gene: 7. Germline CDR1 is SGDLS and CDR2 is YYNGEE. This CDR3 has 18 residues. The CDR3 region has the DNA TGTGCCAGCAGCGTAGGGGCTAGCGGGGGGGACACCTCCTACGAGCAGTACTTC. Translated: CASSVGASGGDTSYEQYF.

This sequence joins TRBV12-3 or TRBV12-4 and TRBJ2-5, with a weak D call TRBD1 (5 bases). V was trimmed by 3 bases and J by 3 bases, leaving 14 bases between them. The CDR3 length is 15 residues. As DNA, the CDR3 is TGTGCCAGCAGTTTTCGGGCGGACACTAAAGAGACCCAGTACTTC. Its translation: CASSFRADTKETQYF.

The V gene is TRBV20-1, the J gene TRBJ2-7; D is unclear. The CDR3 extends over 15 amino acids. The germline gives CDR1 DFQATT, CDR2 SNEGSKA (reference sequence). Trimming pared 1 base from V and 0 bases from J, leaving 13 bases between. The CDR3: CSARGATPNSYEQYF. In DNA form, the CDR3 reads TGCAGTGCTAGAGGGGCTACACCGAACTCCTACGAGCAGTACTTC.

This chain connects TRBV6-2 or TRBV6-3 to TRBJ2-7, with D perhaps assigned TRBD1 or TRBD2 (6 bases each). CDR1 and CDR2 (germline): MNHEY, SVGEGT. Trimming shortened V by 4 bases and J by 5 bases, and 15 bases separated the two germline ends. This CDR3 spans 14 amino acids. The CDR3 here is CASSSRGTHHEQYF. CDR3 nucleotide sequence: TGTGCCAGCAGTTCCCGCGGGACACATCACGAGCAGTACTTC.

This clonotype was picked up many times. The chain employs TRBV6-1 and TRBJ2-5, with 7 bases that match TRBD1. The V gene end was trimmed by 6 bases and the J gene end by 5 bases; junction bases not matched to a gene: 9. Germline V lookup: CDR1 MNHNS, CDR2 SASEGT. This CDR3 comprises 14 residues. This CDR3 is CASRAGTATETQYF. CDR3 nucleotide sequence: TGTGCCAGCAGAGCCGGGACAGCTACCGAGACCCAGTACTTC.

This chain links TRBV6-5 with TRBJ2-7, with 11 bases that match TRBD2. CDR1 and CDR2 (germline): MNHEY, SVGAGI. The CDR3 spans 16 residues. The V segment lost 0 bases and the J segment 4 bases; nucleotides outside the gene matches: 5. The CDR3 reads CASSYSGSGGAYEQYF. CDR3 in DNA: TGTGCCAGCAGTTACTCAGGTAGCGGGGGGGCTTACGAGCAGTACTTC.

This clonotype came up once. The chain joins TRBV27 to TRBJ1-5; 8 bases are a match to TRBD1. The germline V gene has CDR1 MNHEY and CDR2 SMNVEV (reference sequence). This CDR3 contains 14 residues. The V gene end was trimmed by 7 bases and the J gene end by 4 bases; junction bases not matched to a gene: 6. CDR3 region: CASTRTGINQPQHF. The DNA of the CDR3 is TGTGCCAGCACGCGGACAGGGATTAATCAGCCCCAGCATTTT.

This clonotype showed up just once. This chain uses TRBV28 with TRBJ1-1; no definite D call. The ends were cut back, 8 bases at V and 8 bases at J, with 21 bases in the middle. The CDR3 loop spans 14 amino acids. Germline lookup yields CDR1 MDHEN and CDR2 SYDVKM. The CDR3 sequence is CASRTLEVNLEAFF. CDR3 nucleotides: TGTGCCAGCCGCACCCTCGAGGTAAATCTCGAAGCTTTCTTT.

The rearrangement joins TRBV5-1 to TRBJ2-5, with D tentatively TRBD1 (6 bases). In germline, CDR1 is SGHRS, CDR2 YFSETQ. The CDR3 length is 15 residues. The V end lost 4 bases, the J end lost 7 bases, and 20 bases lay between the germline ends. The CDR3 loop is CASSDPGQHGGTQYF. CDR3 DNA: TGCGCCAGCAGCGACCCCGGACAGCATGGGGGGACCCAGTACTTC.

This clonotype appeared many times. Here the CDR3 reads CASSPWAGATYEQYF. The CDR3 DNA is TGTGCCAGCAGCCCCTGGGCGGGGGCTACCTACGAGCAGTACTTC. J is TRBJ2-7 and V is TRBV6-1; a possible D gene is TRBD2 (7 bases). Looked up from germline, CDR1 is MNHNS and CDR2 is SASEGT. The CDR3 is made up of 15 amino acids. V lost 6 bases, J lost 2 bases, and 17 bases lay in between.

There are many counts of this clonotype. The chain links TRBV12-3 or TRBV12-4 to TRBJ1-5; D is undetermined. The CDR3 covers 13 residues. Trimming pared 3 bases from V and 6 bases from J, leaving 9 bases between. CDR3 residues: CASSFTTAQPQHF. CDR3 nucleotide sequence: TGTGCCAGCAGTTTTACGACCGCTCAGCCCCAGCATTTT.

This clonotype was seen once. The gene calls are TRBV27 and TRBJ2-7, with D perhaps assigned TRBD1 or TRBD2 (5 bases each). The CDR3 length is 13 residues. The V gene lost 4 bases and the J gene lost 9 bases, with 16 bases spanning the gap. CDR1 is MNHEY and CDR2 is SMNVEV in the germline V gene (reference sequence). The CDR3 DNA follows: TGTGCCAGCAGTTCCCGGGACGTTGGGATGCAGTACTTC. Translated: CASSSRDVGMQYF.

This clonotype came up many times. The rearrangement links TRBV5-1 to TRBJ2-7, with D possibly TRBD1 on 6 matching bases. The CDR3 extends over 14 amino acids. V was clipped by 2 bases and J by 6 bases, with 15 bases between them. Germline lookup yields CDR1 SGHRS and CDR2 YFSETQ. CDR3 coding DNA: TGCGCCAGCAGCTTTGACAGGCCCTACTTCGAGCAGTACTTC. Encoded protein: CASSFDRPYFEQYF.

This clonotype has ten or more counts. The CDR3 DNA reads TGTGCCAGCAGTATGGGCGGGAACTACGAGCAGTACTTC. Its translation is CASSMGGNYEQYF. The J gene is TRBJ2-7, the V gene TRBV6-1; weak D call: TRBD2 (6 bases). Between the trimmed V and J ends, which lost 5 bases and 3 bases, there was a span of 11 bases. This CDR3 is built from 13 residues. Germline V gene data show CDR1 as MNHNS and CDR2 as SASEGT.

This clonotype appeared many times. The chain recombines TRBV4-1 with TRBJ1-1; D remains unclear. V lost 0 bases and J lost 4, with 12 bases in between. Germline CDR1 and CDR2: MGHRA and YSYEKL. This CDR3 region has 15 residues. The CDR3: CASSQDRSLSTEAFF. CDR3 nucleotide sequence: TGCGCCAGCAGCCAAGATCGCAGCTTGAGCACTGAAGCTTTCTTT.

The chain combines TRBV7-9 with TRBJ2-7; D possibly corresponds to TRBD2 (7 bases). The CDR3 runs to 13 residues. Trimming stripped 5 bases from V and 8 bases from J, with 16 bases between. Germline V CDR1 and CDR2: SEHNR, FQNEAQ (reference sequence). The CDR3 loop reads CASSPRRGDKQYF. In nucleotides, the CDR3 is TGTGCCAGCAGCCCCCGCCGGGGGGACAAGCAGTACTTC.

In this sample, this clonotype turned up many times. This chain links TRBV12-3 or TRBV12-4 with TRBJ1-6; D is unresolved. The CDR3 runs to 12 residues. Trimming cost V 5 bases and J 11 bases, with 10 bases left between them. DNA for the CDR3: TGTGCCAGCAGTCAGACCGATCCACCCCTCCACTTT. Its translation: CASSQTDPPLHF.

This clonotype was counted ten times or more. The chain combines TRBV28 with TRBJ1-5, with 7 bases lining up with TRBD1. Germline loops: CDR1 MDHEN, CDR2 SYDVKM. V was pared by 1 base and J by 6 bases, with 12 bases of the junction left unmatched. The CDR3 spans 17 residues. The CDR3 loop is CASSLFPLDRVGQPQHF. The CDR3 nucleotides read TGTGCCAGCAGTTTATTTCCCCTCGACAGGGTTGGTCAGCCCCAGCATTTT. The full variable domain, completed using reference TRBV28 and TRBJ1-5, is DVKVTQSSRYLVKRTGEKVFLECVQDMDHENMFWYRQDPGLGLRLIYFSYDVKMKEKGDIPEGYSVSREKKERFSLILESASTNQTSMYLCASSLFPLDRVGQPQHFGDGTRLSIL.